This T cell receptor (beta chain) was found in a study of T cell repertoires in cytomegalovirus infection. About the study: The public TCR beta signatures pointed to both CMV infection and matching HLA type.

TCRdb reprocessed the reads via MiXCR and lists one record per CDR3 protein. Of about 440,000 distinct CDR3 sequences in the sample, under 40% are singletons; the top ten hold roughly 13%. Sequenced: PBMCs. The TCR sequence derives from a human donor in good health (CMV status not recorded). Some clones in this sample may be carry-over from other donors' samples.

This CDR3 is CSVEGPRSPKFF. DNA of the CDR3: TGCAGCGTTGAAGGACCGCGGTCCCCGAAGTTCTTC. The J gene is TRBJ2-1, the V gene TRBV29-1; D is unclear. This CDR3 has 12 residues. Germline CDR1 is SQVTM and CDR2 is ANQGSEA. V was shortened by 1 base and J by 14 bases, with 15 bases between the two germline ends.